A single sample gave rise to the 6 T cell receptor beta chains below, sequenced in a study of CD8+ T cells in alopecia areata. TCR sequencing used cDNA made by reverse transcription of extracted RNA. Assay: immunoSEQ multiplex PCR; the TCRdb copy retains only in-frame clones and omits some. The top ten clones hold roughly 2.6% of a sample with 200,000 to 250,000 clones, about 40% of them seen once. Documented treatment: oral pan-JAK inhibitor, 5-10 mg twice daily. The source material was CD4+ T cells sorted from blood, sampled at approximately week 36, from a patient treated with tofacitinib. These TCRs come from a human donor with alopecia areata.

The chain combines TRBV7-9 with TRBJ1-5, with D possibly matching TRBD1 (6 bases). Germline V gene sequence: CDR1 SEHNR, CDR2 FQNEAQ (reference sequence). This CDR3 region has 16 residues. V was cut by 5 bases and J by 3 bases, with 17 bases left in between. DNA of the CDR3: TGTGCCAGCAGCCCTGAGGGGGGTTTTAACAATCAGCCCCAGCATTTT. It encodes CASSPEGGFNNQPQHF.

This clone has a handful of counts. The chain couples TRBV29-1 to TRBJ2-5; 11 bases match TRBD1. Germline CDR1 is SQVTM and CDR2 is ANQGSEA. Trimming at V came to 7 bases and at J to 4 bases, leaving 14 bases not matched to a gene. This CDR3 contains 16 residues. CDR3 DNA sequence: TGCAGCGCTAAACTCGGGACAGGGGGGATCACAGAGACCCAGTACTTC. Protein: CSAKLGTGGITETQYF.

This clone was observed a few times. The J gene is TRBJ1-1, the V gene TRBV2, with D possibly matching TRBD1 (6 bases). The germline CDR1 and CDR2 sequences are SNHLY and FYNNEI. This CDR3 comprises 13 residues. The V end was cut by 8 bases, the J end by 1 base, with 11 bases between. The CDR3 loop is CASQKGGNTEAFF. The CDR3, as DNA: TGTGCCAGCCAAAAGGGGGGGAACACTGAAGCTTTCTTT.

V usage is TRBV29-1 and J usage is TRBJ2-3; 7 nucleotides match TRBD1. J lost 0 bases, V lost 7 bases, and 10 bases had no gene match. CDR3 length equals 15 residues. Germline loops: CDR1 SQVTM, CDR2 ANQGSEA. The CDR3 coding sequence is TGCAGCGCCTTTCCGGGACAGCCTAGCACAGATACGCAGTATTTT. Residues: CSAFPGQPSTDTQYF.

The chain has TRBV18 and TRBJ2-2; a weak D match, TRBD1 (5 bases). V was shortened by 2 bases and J by 6 bases, with 13 bases between the two germline ends. This CDR3 is built from 15 residues. Germline-derived CDR1 and CDR2 are KGHSH and LQKENI. The CDR3 protein is CASSPIPGPAGELFF. DNA of the CDR3: TGTGCCAGCTCACCAATTCCAGGGCCAGCCGGGGAGCTGTTTTTT.

The chain links TRBV20-1 to TRBJ2-5; D gene ambiguous. The CDR3 length is 10 residues. CDR1 and CDR2 from the germline V gene are DFQATT and SNEGSKA (reference sequence). V dropped 5 bases and J dropped 5 bases, with 6 bases sitting between them. CDR3 sequence (DNA): TGCAGTGCTCAGGTTGAGACCCAGTACTTC. Encoded protein: CSAQVETQYF.